This T cell receptor beta chain was sequenced in a study of blood T cell repertoires in COVID-19 (dated by TCRdb to 2018 to 2021). Background on the whole study: Samples covering the acute and convalescent phases of COVID-19 were provided by collaborators in the United States, Italy and Spain. A de-identified subject ID, COVID-19 status, age in years and sex were almost always included in the sample metadata. Where available, HLA class I and class II types were obtained from metadata supplied by the sample provider rather than from assay-based typing. Deeply sampled blood TCRbeta repertoires from subjects exposed to, actively infected with, or recovered from COVID-19 were included in the dataset. Samples came from the ongoing ImmuneRACE study (first 160 participants) plus 1,254 subjects from 6 global collaborators. The material from the prospective study consisted of cDNA or gDNA derived from T cells, B-cell-depleted T cells, or PBMCs. A freely available public database, intended as a resource for researchers studying the immune response to SARS-CoV-2, is where the repertoires were released. What the research found in general, with its limitations: Clinical and demographic metadata were provided uncurated, with the amount varying by source and participant.

Collaborating institutions collected whole blood in K2EDTA tubes following their own protocols. For TCRbeta analysis, collaborator samples were shipped as frozen whole blood, as isolated PBMCs, or as DNA extracted from either sample type. The CDR3 runs 13 amino acids, cysteine and phenylalanine included. The DNA shown is the 39-base CDR3, in frame from base 1. The germline V gene provides CDR1 SGHTA and CDR2 FQGNSA. Trimmed from V: 5 bases; trimmed from J: 5 bases; junction bases lacking a gene match: 4. TCRbeta CDR3 regions were amplified from genomic DNA by means of the immunoSEQ Assay, a bias-controlled multiplex PCR. The published analysis was carried out like this. The number of nucleated cells in each sample was estimated by amplification of reference gene primers within the assay. To quantify the absolute abundance of each unique TCRbeta CDR3 rearrangement, sequence reads were collapsed and filtered. For each sample, productive Simpson clonality was calculated by taking the square root of Simpson's diversity index across productive rearrangements. TCRdb took over this immuneACCESS table, retaining in-frame rearrangements with V and J assigned. Such tables are incomplete; in checked studies, under half of the missing clones stem from an unresolved V gene, and the remainder is unexplained. That table furnishes V, J and clone size, whereas the DNA furnished D and trimming. The sample profile shows around 250,000 clones; about four fifths of them were found once. In total, the top ten clones hold roughly 3% of the sample.

About this clone: Its antigen is still unknown. The sample holds no much larger clone one base away, and base qualities are not on file.

The sequence was obtained from a woman between 18 and 30 years old with acute or convalescent COVID-19. This chain joins TRBV7-2 to TRBJ1-2; TRBD1 lines up with 8 middle nucleotides. Material for sequencing was peripheral blood. At the DNA level, the sequence is TGTGCCAGCAGCGGACAGGGAGGGTATGGCTACACCTTC. This yields the protein CASSGQGGYGYTF.